These 32 T cell receptor beta chains originate from one sample sequenced in a study of T cells in pancreatic ductal adenocarcinoma. Selected pancreatic ductal adenocarcinoma patients had undergone surgery without neoadjuvant therapy. This table comes from immunoSEQ multiplex PCR, and its TCRdb copy is limited to in-frame clones, with some not included. The sample lists roughly 100,000 clones; over 90% were seen once. The specimen sequenced was PBMCs. All receptors derive from a human donor with pancreatic ductal adenocarcinoma.

The chain is built from TRBV10-3 and TRBJ2-2; 10 nucleotides match TRBD2. Losses at the gene ends were 9 bases for V and 4 bases for J; bases not matched to a gene: 5. Germline loops: CDR1 ENHRY, CDR2 SYGVKD. This CDR3 spans 14 amino acids. The DNA for the CDR3 is TGTGCCATAGGAGCGGGAGGGCCCACCGGGGAGCTGTTTTTT. Protein sequence: CAIGAGGPTGELFF.

V is TRBV5-4 and J is TRBJ2-1, with 10 bases identical to TRBD2. Germline CDR1 is SGHNT and CDR2 is YYREEE (reference sequence). V shed 1 base and J 5 bases; nucleotides not matched to a gene: 3. This CDR3 is built from 15 residues. The DNA of the CDR3 is TGTGCCAGCAGCTTGTCTAGCGGGAGCCACAATGAGCAGTTCTTC. Its protein product is CASSLSSGSHNEQFF.

V usage is TRBV9 and J usage is TRBJ1-1; 10 bases match TRBD1. This CDR3 has 15 residues. Germline values: CDR1 SGDLS, CDR2 YYNGEE. Losses at the gene ends were 4 bases for V and 3 bases for J; bases not matched to a gene: 6. The CDR3 bases are TGTGCCAGCAGCCTTGGAGGACAGGGGGACACTGAAGCTTTCTTT. It yields the protein CASSLGGQGDTEAFF.

This chain connects TRBV19 to TRBJ2-7, with D perhaps matching TRBD1 (6 bases). Trimming took 3 bases from V and 6 from J, leaving 18 bases between them. Germline V lookup: CDR1 LNHDA, CDR2 SQIVND (reference sequence). This CDR3 has 15 amino acids. The CDR3 sequence: CASSMFRGEVSEQYF. In DNA form, the CDR3 reads TGTGCCAGTAGTATGTTCAGGGGCGAGGTAAGCGAGCAGTACTTC.

The chain employs TRBV2 and TRBJ2-5, with 10 bases aligning to TRBD2. Per the germline V gene, CDR1 is SNHLY and CDR2 is FYNNEI. V shed 6 bases and J 9 bases; nucleotides not matched to a gene: 10. This CDR3 is 14 amino acids long. The CDR3 DNA sequence: TGTGCCAGCAGAAGAATGACTAGCGGGCTGGCCCAGTACTTC. It specifies CASRRMTSGLAQYF.

The V gene is TRBV29-1, the J gene TRBJ2-1; TRBD2 matches 9 bases. V lost 4 bases to trimming and J lost 5 bases; unmatched junction nucleotides: 15. The germline gives CDR1 SQVTM, CDR2 ANQGSEA. This CDR3 region has 17 residues. The CDR3 loop is CSVGPGLAGRGHNEQFF. In nucleotides, the CDR3 is TGCAGCGTTGGTCCGGGTCTAGCGGGGAGGGGCCACAATGAGCAGTTCTTC.

V is TRBV13 and J is TRBJ2-1; 13 bases match TRBD2. J lost 7 bases, V lost 5 bases, and 14 bases had no gene match. Per germline, CDR1 PRHDT and CDR2 FYEKMQ (reference sequence). The CDR3 is made up of 18 amino acids. The CDR3 reads CASSPDPLTSGRANEQFF. CDR3 nucleotides: TGTGCCAGCAGCCCCGACCCTCTAACTAGCGGGAGGGCAAATGAGCAGTTCTTC. Looking up the rest from reference TRBV13 and TRBJ2-1 gives the full variable domain: AAGVIQSPRHLIKEKRETATLKCYPIPRHDTVYWYQQGPGQDPQFLISFYEKMQSDKGSIPDRFSAQQFSDYHSELNMSSLELGDSALYFCASSPDPLTSGRANEQFFGPGTRLTVL.

The CDR3 nucleotides read TGTGCCATCAGGGAAGGGGCAGATACGCAGTATTTT. Its protein product is CAIREGADTQYF. The chain uses TRBV10-3 and TRBJ2-3; possibly TRBD1 for D (5 bases). V lost 6 bases and J lost 4, with 8 bases in between. In germline, CDR1 is ENHRY, CDR2 SYGVKD. The CDR3 has 12 residues.

The J gene is TRBJ2-7, the V gene TRBV6-1; maybe TRBD1 (6 bases). Trimming removed 6 bases at V and 2 bases at J, with 8 bases between. Germline V CDR1 and CDR2: MNHNS, SASEGT. The CDR3 is 12 amino acids. CDR3 sequence: CASRDRTYEQYF. CDR3 nucleotide sequence: TGTGCCAGCAGGGACAGAACCTACGAGCAGTACTTC.

The chain couples TRBV30 to TRBJ1-4; no reliable D call. The CDR3 has 13 amino acids. CDR1 is GTSNPN, CDR2 SVGIG, per germline (reference sequence). V was shortened by 2 bases and J by 6 bases, with 10 bases between the two germline ends. The CDR3 DNA follows: TGTGCCTGGAGTCCACAGCCCGATGAAAAACTGTTTTTT. Protein sequence: CAWSPQPDEKLFF.

The chain couples TRBV2 to TRBJ2-7; D is unclear. CDR3 length equals 12 residues. CDR1 is SNHLY, CDR2 FYNNEI, per germline. Trimming shortened V by 6 bases and J by 0 bases, and 6 bases separated the two germline ends. The CDR3 is CASRTFSYEQYF. The CDR3 DNA reads TGTGCCAGCAGGACTTTCTCCTACGAGCAGTACTTC.

CDR3: CSARRAGELFF. The CDR3 DNA reads TGCAGTGCTAGACGCGCCGGGGAGCTGTTTTTT. The V gene is TRBV20-1, the J gene TRBJ2-2; D uncertain. This CDR3 contains 11 residues. In germline, CDR1 is DFQATT, CDR2 SNEGSKA (reference sequence). Trimming removed 2 bases from V and 6 bases from J, with 4 bases in between.

The chain is built from TRBV10-3 and TRBJ2-3, with 7 bases matching TRBD2. Germline V gene lookup returns CDR1 ENHRY and CDR2 SYGVKD. J was trimmed by 5 bases and V by 2 bases; bases with no gene match: 1. The CDR3 spans 13 residues. The CDR3 spells CAISELAEDTQYF. The CDR3 DNA is TGTGCCATCAGTGAGCTAGCGGAAGATACGCAGTATTTT.

This clone was seen only once. The genes are TRBV27 and TRBJ1-2; D call uncertain. Trimming cost V 2 bases and J 5 bases, with 6 bases left between them. The CDR3 sequence is 12 residues long. CDR1 MNHEY and CDR2 SMNVEV come from the germline V gene (reference sequence). This chain's CDR3 is CASSLREYGYTF. CDR3 nucleotides: TGTGCCAGCAGTTTACGGGAATATGGCTACACCTTC.

The chain uses TRBV29-1 and TRBJ2-1; TRBD2 matches 10 bases. The CDR3 is made up of 11 amino acids. Germline loops: CDR1 SQVTM, CDR2 ANQGSEA. The J segment lost 7 bases and the V segment lost 6 bases, leaving 0 bases of the junction unmatched. The CDR3 DNA follows: TGCAGCGTGGGACTAGCGAATGAGCAGTTCTTC. Residues: CSVGLANEQFF.

This rearrangement joins TRBV18 to TRBJ2-7; tentative D call: TRBD2 (6 bases). The CDR3 length is 16 residues. CDR1 and CDR2 from the germline V gene are KGHSH and LQKENI. Trimming cost V 5 bases and J 0 bases, with 17 bases left between them. The CDR3 sequence is CASSIQGPGVSYEQYF. The CDR3, as DNA: TGTGCCAGCTCAATTCAGGGACCGGGGGTCTCCTACGAGCAGTACTTC.

The chain joins TRBV5-1 to TRBJ2-3; D possibly corresponds to TRBD1 (5 bases). The germline CDR1 and CDR2 sequences are SGHRS and YFSETQ. V was cut by 0 bases and J by 0 bases, with 5 bases left in between. This CDR3 has 14 amino acids. The CDR3 is CASSLGTSTDTQYF. The CDR3 DNA reads TGCGCCAGCAGCTTGGGGACAAGCACAGATACGCAGTATTTT.

V gene TRBV5-1 combines with J gene TRBJ2-7; maybe TRBD1 (6 bases). The CDR3 is 12 amino acids. V lost 6 bases, J lost 3 bases, and 10 bases lay in between. CDR1 and CDR2 from the germline V gene are SGHRS and YFSETQ. This CDR3 is CASTGQNYEQYF. CDR3 nucleotides: TGCGCCAGCACGGGACAAAACTACGAGCAGTACTTC.

The V call is TRBV6-5, the J call TRBJ2-1, with no clear D. The CDR3 covers 12 residues. V was shortened by 0 bases and J by 9 bases, with 6 bases between the two germline ends. Looked up from germline, CDR1 is MNHEY and CDR2 is SVGAGI. The CDR3 loop reads CASSYSAVEQFF. In nucleotides, the CDR3 is TGTGCCAGCAGTTACTCGGCGGTTGAGCAGTTCTTC.

The V call is TRBV29-1, the J call TRBJ2-5; maybe TRBD2 (5 bases). The CDR3 is made up of 12 amino acids. The ends were cut back, 5 bases at V and 2 bases at J, with 9 bases in the middle. Germline V gene sequence: CDR1 SQVTM, CDR2 ANQGSEA. For the CDR3, the DNA is TGCAGCGTTCATGGCGGGCAAGAGACCCAGTACTTC. It encodes CSVHGGQETQYF.

The genes are TRBV7-9 and TRBJ1-5, with D tentatively TRBD1 (6 bases). The CDR3 loop spans 11 amino acids. Germline assignment: CDR1 SEHNR and CDR2 FQNEAQ (reference sequence). The CDR3 spells CYGQTNQPQHF. The DNA for the CDR3 is TGTTACGGACAGACAAATCAGCCCCAGCATTTT.

This chain joins TRBV6-5 and TRBJ2-7, with D perhaps matching TRBD1 (6 bases). Trimming cost V 0 bases and J 2 bases, with 14 bases left between them. The CDR3 runs to 16 residues. Germline V gene sequence: CDR1 MNHEY, CDR2 SVGAGI. The CDR3 spells CASSYSEGGGTYEQYF. The CDR3 DNA follows: TGTGCCAGCAGTTACTCGGAAGGGGGTGGTACCTACGAGCAGTACTTC.

The gene calls are TRBV10-3 and TRBJ2-7; the match to TRBD2 covers 8 bases. Germline values: CDR1 ENHRY, CDR2 SYGVKD. The CDR3 consists of 15 residues. The V segment lost 6 bases and the J segment 5 bases; nucleotides outside the gene matches: 12. CDR3: CAISEAGGLVDEQYF. The CDR3 region has the DNA TGTGCCATCAGCGAGGCCGGGGGACTAGTCGACGAGCAGTACTTC.

The rearrangement joins TRBV19 to TRBJ1-5, with D possibly matching TRBD1 (6 bases). The CDR3 consists of 16 residues. The germline V gene encodes CDR1 LNHDA and CDR2 SQIVND (reference sequence). V lost 7 bases and J 0 bases, leaving 16 bases between the germline ends. CDR3 sequence reads: CASTATGLYSNQPQHF. The CDR3 DNA reads TGTGCCAGTACCGCGACAGGTCTGTATAGCAATCAGCCCCAGCATTTT.

The chain combines TRBV4-1 with TRBJ2-7, with TRBD2 matching 8 bases. CDR3 length equals 17 residues. Losses at the gene ends were 4 bases for V and 7 bases for J; bases not matched to a gene: 18. Germline CDR1 MGHRA, CDR2 YSYEKL. The chain's CDR3 is CASSPYRGGGHQEEQYF. In nucleotides, the CDR3 is TGCGCCAGCAGCCCATATCGGGGCGGGGGGCATCAAGAGGAGCAGTACTTC.

The chain has TRBV18 and TRBJ2-2; possibly TRBD1 for D (6 bases). Germline CDR1 is KGHSH and CDR2 is LQKENI. This CDR3 has 14 amino acids. V shed 4 bases and J shed 5 bases, with 11 bases lying between them. DNA of the CDR3: TGTGCCAGCTCACTGGACAGAAGGACCGGGGAGCTGTTTTTT. It is translated as CASSLDRRTGELFF.

The DNA for the CDR3 is TGTGCCAGCAGCGCTACCGGGACAGGGGGTGAGGATACGCAGTATTTT. Its translation is CASSATGTGGEDTQYF. The J gene is TRBJ2-3, the V gene TRBV9; 11 bases fit TRBD1. Germline assignment: CDR1 SGDLS and CDR2 YYNGEE. V shed 3 bases, J shed 6 bases, and the junction held 9 bases outside the gene matches. The CDR3 totals 16 residues.

The J gene is TRBJ2-7, the V gene TRBV28; D might be TRBD2 (6 bases). Trimming stripped 6 bases from V and 2 bases from J, with 20 bases between. Germline V gives CDR1 MDHEN, CDR2 SYDVKM. The CDR3 contains 16 residues. The CDR3 DNA reads as TGTGCCAGCAGCCCACTCGGGGGTATCGAGACCTACGAGCAGTACTTC. Translated, it gives CASSPLGGIETYEQYF.

V is TRBV10-3 and J is TRBJ2-7; possibly TRBD2 for D (5 bases). Deletions cut 8 bases from V and 4 bases from J, with 12 bases between. The CDR3 has 12 residues. Germline V gene lookup returns CDR1 ENHRY and CDR2 SYGVKD. The CDR3 DNA reads as TGTGCCATCGGAGGACTGGGATACGAGCAGTACTTC. Translated: CAIGGLGYEQYF.

The rearrangement uses TRBV7-9 and TRBJ2-1; TRBD1 agrees at 10 bases. Germline V gene lookup returns CDR1 SEHNR and CDR2 FQNEAQ (reference sequence). The CDR3 is 14 amino acids. The junction had 2 bases not matched to a gene; V was cut back by 5 bases and J by 4 bases. CDR3 bases: TGTGCCAGCAGCCCGGGACAGGGGTACAATGAGCAGTTCTTC. Amino acid sequence: CASSPGQGYNEQFF.

This clone is a singleton in its sample. This chain connects TRBV27 to TRBJ1-4; perhaps TRBD1 as D (5 bases). The germline V gene has CDR1 MNHEY and CDR2 SMNVEV (reference sequence). With 4 bases removed from V and 5 bases from J, the gap between germline ends came to 11 bases. CDR3 length equals 14 residues. The CDR3 spells CASSSTEFNEKLFF. DNA for the CDR3: TGTGCCAGCAGTTCGACAGAATTCAATGAAAAACTGTTTTTT.

The chain combines TRBV13 with TRBJ2-5; weak D call: TRBD1 (6 bases). Trimming pared 4 bases from V and 4 bases from J, leaving 13 bases between. Germline loops: CDR1 PRHDT, CDR2 FYEKMQ (reference sequence). The CDR3 runs to 14 residues. The CDR3 here is CASSYRGGIETQYF. The CDR3 DNA is TGTGCCAGCAGCTACAGAGGGGGTATAGAGACCCAGTACTTC.